This is a list of T cell receptor beta chains from one sample in a study of shared clonotypes between healthy human individuals. The table came from immunoSEQ multiplex PCR; TCRdb's copy has only in-frame clones and leaves some out. The table shows some 200,000 clones, with 65% to 70% occurring only once. The sequencing sample was made of memory CD4+ T cells sorted from blood. The receptors originated from a man in his thirties or forties in good health. CDR3s include the opening cysteine and the closing phenylalanine or tryptophan. The D gene is left open where the match is weak. Clone size, where shown, is once, few, many, or a class for clones that have expanded.

NA	TRBV5-1	few	TRBJ1-2	TGCGCCAGCAGCTTGGAATCCCTAACGTACATCTTC	CASSLESLTYIF
NA	TRBV5-1	NA	TRBJ2-5	TGCGCCAGCCGTCCCTCTCAGGGTTGGGGGACCCAGTACTTC	CASRPSQGWGTQYF
NA	TRBV5-4	NA	TRBJ2-2	TGTGCCAGCAGCTCTTCGACTCCAATGACCGGGGAGCTGTTTTTT	CASSSSTPMTGELFF
NA	TRBV11-2	NA	TRBJ2-5	TGTGCCAGCAGCTTAACTAGCTTTGGGAAAGAGACCCAGTACTTC	CASSLTSFGKETQYF
NA	TRBV5-1	NA	TRBJ2-1	TGCGCCAGCAGCTTGAGTGGCACTCGCTCCTACAATGAGCAGTTCTTC	CASSLSGTRSYNEQFF
NA	TRBV2	few	TRBJ1-1	TGTGCCAGCAGTGCGGGGGCAGGCACTGAAGCTTTCTTT	CASSAGAGTEAFF
NA	TRBV19	NA	TRBJ2-1	TGTGCCAGTAGTATCGGATTAGACGAACCCTACAATGAGCAGTTCTTC	CASSIGLDEPYNEQFF
NA	TRBV9	NA	TRBJ1-4	TGTGCCAGCAGCGTACAGGGAGCTAATGAAAAACTGTTTTTT	CASSVQGANEKLFF
NA	TRBV7-9	once	TRBJ1-4	TGTGCCAGCACCTCCTCGGGGTCGAATGAAAAACTGTTTTTT	CASTSSGSNEKLFF
TRBD1	TRBV9	NA	TRBJ2-1	TGTGCCAGCAGCGAAGGGACAGGGGACGGTGAGCAGTTCTTC	CASSEGTGDGEQFF
TRBD1	TRBV7-9	NA	TRBJ1-2	TGTGCCAGCAGCTTAGCAGGGGGCGGCTACACCTTC	CASSLAGGGYTF
NA	TRBV6-1	few	TRBJ1-4	TGTGCCAGCACCGAACAGCCGTCCGGGCGTGAAAAACTGTTTTTT	CASTEQPSGREKLFF
NA	TRBV5-6	NA	TRBJ1-2	TGTGCCAGCAGCTTGCTGGGCTCCTATGGCTACACCTTC	CASSLLGSYGYTF
NA	TRBV25-1	NA	TRBJ2-2	TGTGCCAGCAGTCCCGCGACAGCCCCGAACACCGGGGAGCTGTTTTTT	CASSPATAPNTGELFF
TRBD1	TRBV5-4	NA	TRBJ2-7	TGTGCCAGCAGCCTCAACCCGACAGGGGGCTACGAGCAGTACTTC	CASSLNPTGGYEQYF
NA	TRBV11-3	NA	TRBJ1-1	TGTGCCAGCAGCTTAGAATGGGGGGCGAGAAACACTGAAGCTTTCTTT	CASSLEWGARNTEAFF
TRBD1	TRBV6-4	NA	TRBJ1-1	TGTGCCAGCAGTGCCTTCGGACAGGGCACTGAAGCTTTCTTT	CASSAFGQGTEAFF